The 8 T cell receptor beta chains below come from one sample, sequenced in a study of T cells in Graves' hyperthyroidism and ophthalmopathy. There were TCR beta CDR3 regions amplified from RNA transcripts. RT-PCR in the first round (using the HTBI primer set) targeted the TCR CDR3. TCRdb ran MiXCR on the multiplex PCR reads and lists one entry per CDR3 protein. The table has approximately 400,000 distinct CDR3 sequences, about 14% seen once. The sequenced sample was blood. The origin of the receptors is a woman in her 30s with Graves' ophthalmopathy.

In its sample, this clonotype was seen many times. The chain employs TRBV7-2 and TRBJ2-3; no clear D gene. The CDR3 is 15 residues long. V was shortened by 2 bases and J by 0 bases, with 9 bases between the two germline ends. Germline V gene lookup returns CDR1 SGHTA and CDR2 FQGNSA. This CDR3 reads CASSLYVRSTDTQYF. CDR3 nucleotides: TGTGCCAGCAGCTTATACGTCAGGAGCACAGATACGCAGTATTTT.

This clonotype was seen repeatedly, ten times or more. The V and J genes are TRBV19 and TRBJ2-2, with D perhaps matching TRBD1 (6 bases). Germline-derived CDR1 and CDR2 are LNHDA and SQIVND (reference sequence). The CDR3 spans 15 residues. V gave up 7 bases and J gave up 5 bases, with 17 bases separating them. CDR3 DNA sequence: TGTGCCAGTACCCCAACAGGGATTAGGACCGGGGAGCTGTTTTTT. It encodes CASTPTGIRTGELFF. The variable domain in full, completed from reference TRBV19 and TRBJ2-2, reads DGGITQSPKYLFRKEGQNVTLSCEQNLNHDAMYWYRQDPGQGLRLIYYSQIVNDFQKGDIAEGYSVSREKKESFPLTVTSAQKNPTAFYLCASTPTGIRTGELFFGEGSRLTVL.

This clonotype has ten or more counts. The rearrangement links TRBV30 to TRBJ1-6, with no clear D. Trimming left V 0 bases short and J 0 bases short, with 6 bases between. Germline-derived CDR1 and CDR2 are GTSNPN and SVGIG (reference sequence). The CDR3 covers 15 residues. The CDR3 region has the DNA TGTGCCTGGAGTGTTATGGTCTCCTATAATTCACCCCTCCACTTT. It is translated as CAWSVMVSYNSPLHF.

The rearrangement joins TRBV6-1 to TRBJ1-4; tentative D call: TRBD1 (5 bases). Germline V gives CDR1 MNHNS, CDR2 SASEGT. The V end lost 6 bases, the J end lost 8 bases, and 16 bases lay between the germline ends. The CDR3 totals 14 residues. The chain's CDR3 is CASRNGRGGEKLFF. DNA for the CDR3: TGTGCCAGCAGAAACGGACGGGGGGGGGAAAAACTGTTTTTT.

This clonotype was observed a handful of times. This sequence joins TRBV20-1 and TRBJ2-7; weak D call: TRBD1 (6 bases). V lost 5 bases, J lost 6 bases, and 23 bases lay in between. The CDR3 is 15 amino acids. Germline CDR1 is DFQATT and CDR2 is SNEGSKA (reference sequence). The CDR3 sequence: CSAERFHLAGVEQYF. The DNA for the CDR3 is TGCAGTGCTGAAAGATTTCACCTAGCAGGGGTCGAGCAGTACTTC.

This clonotype was counted at least ten times. Written as DNA, the CDR3 is TGTGCCAGTTGCGGACCCAGGGGTGAGACCCAGTACTTC. It codes for CASCGPRGETQYF. This chain connects TRBV28 to TRBJ2-5; TRBD1 might be the D (6 bases). Germline CDR1 and CDR2: MDHEN and SYDVKM. Trimming left V 9 bases short and J 5 bases short, with 16 bases between. This CDR3 has 13 amino acids.

The J gene is TRBJ2-5, the V gene TRBV4-2; D is unclear. The CDR3 covers 13 residues. Germline CDR1 and CDR2: LGHNA and YNFKEQ. V was trimmed by 0 bases and J by 10 bases, leaving 12 bases between them. CDR3 in amino acids: CASSQDGGSSQYF. For the CDR3, the DNA is TGTGCCAGCAGCCAAGATGGCGGCAGCAGCCAGTACTTC.

This clonotype has a count of ten or more. The V and J genes are TRBV12-3 or TRBV12-4 and TRBJ2-1; D not certain. The CDR3 consists of 11 residues. Deletions cut 7 bases from V and 7 bases from J, with 8 bases between. The CDR3 DNA sequence: TGTGCCAGCACCTTGGTGAATGAGCAGTTCTTC. Its protein is CASTLVNEQFF.